The 16 T cell receptor beta chains listed next were all sequenced from one sample in a study of T cell repertoires in cytomegalovirus infection. Their antigen targets remain unknown. TCRdb re-called the reads through MiXCR, storing one row per CDR3 protein. The sample records 110,000 or so distinct CDR3 sequences, 30% to 35% being singletons. The sequencing used CD8+ T cells from cultured PBMCs, collected from culture after CMV antigen stimulation. The origin of the receptors is a human donor in good health (CMV status not recorded). Some clones in this sample may be carry-over from other donors' samples.

This clonotype has just a few counts. The DNA of the CDR3 is TGTGCCAGCGCAAGAGAGGGGTGGAATGAGCAGTTCTTC. The encoded protein is CASAREGWNEQFF. The chain employs TRBV6-1 and TRBJ2-1; D assignment may be TRBD1 or TRBD2 (5 bases each). The CDR3 covers 13 residues. V was trimmed by 8 bases and J by 7 bases, leaving 15 bases between them. Germline V gene lookup returns CDR1 MNHNS and CDR2 SASEGT.

The CDR3 protein is CATSWGETQYF. The CDR3 coding sequence is TGTGCCACCAGTTGGGGAGAGACCCAGTACTTC. The V gene is TRBV24-1, the J gene TRBJ2-5; D unresolved. The CDR3 runs to 11 residues. The V end lost 6 bases, the J end lost 4 bases, and 5 bases lay between the germline ends. Germline CDR1 KGHDR, CDR2 SFDVKD.

This clonotype was seen a few times. V is TRBV7-9 and J is TRBJ2-1; TRBD2 matches at 13 bases. The germline V gene has CDR1 SEHNR and CDR2 FQNEAQ (reference sequence). After removal of 5 bases from V and 7 bases from J, the junction contained 5 bases not matched to a gene. The CDR3 runs to 15 residues. This CDR3 reads CASSARTSGGNEQFF. The CDR3 coding sequence is TGTGCCAGCAGCGCAAGGACTAGCGGGGGTAATGAGCAGTTCTTC.

The gene calls are TRBV6-2 or TRBV6-3 and TRBJ1-1; weak D call: TRBD1 (5 bases). The CDR3 sequence is 14 residues long. Trimming shortened V by 1 base and J by 1 base, and 7 bases separated the two germline ends. Per the germline V gene, CDR1 is MNHEY and CDR2 is SVGEGT. CDR3 bases: TGTGCCAGCAGTTACTGGGACGGGAACACTGAAGCTTTCTTT. It specifies CASSYWDGNTEAFF.

The CDR3 protein is CASSLNPYEQYF. The CDR3 region has the DNA TGTGCCAGCAGCTTAAACCCCTACGAGCAGTACTTC. The chain uses TRBV7-9 and TRBJ2-7, with D unclear. The germline V gene encodes CDR1 SEHNR and CDR2 FQNEAQ (reference sequence). The CDR3 loop spans 12 amino acids. V lost 2 bases and J 2 bases, leaving 4 bases between the germline ends. The complete variable domain, with remaining parts taken from reference TRBV7-9 and TRBJ2-7, reads DTGVSQNPRHKITKRGQNVTFRCDPISEHNRLYWYRQTLGQGPEFLTYFQNEAQLEKSRLLSDRFSAERPKGSFSTLEIQRTEQGDSAMYLCASSLNPYEQYFGPGTRLTVT.

The genes are TRBV4-3 and TRBJ2-1; D might be TRBD1 or TRBD2, each matching 5 bases. V was cut by 0 bases and J by 0 bases, with 12 bases left in between. Germline CDR1 is LGHNA and CDR2 is YSLEER. This CDR3 has 17 residues. CDR3 DNA: TGCGCCAGCAGCCAAGAAAGGGACGGCAGCTCCTACAATGAGCAGTTCTTC. It translates to CASSQERDGSSYNEQFF.

This clonotype was detected a few times. The V and J genes are TRBV5-8 and TRBJ1-2; D ambiguous. This CDR3 spans 11 amino acids. The V gene lost 4 bases and the J gene lost 1 base, with 2 bases spanning the gap. In germline, CDR1 is SGHTS, CDR2 YDEGEE. In DNA, the CDR3 is TGTGCCAGCAGCGTTAACTATGGCTACACCTTC. Translation: CASSVNYGYTF.

The sample holds a few counts of this clonotype. The chain is built from TRBV6-2 or TRBV6-3 and TRBJ1-5, with D maybe TRBD1 (5 bases). CDR1 MNHEY and CDR2 SVGEGT come from the germline V gene. V was trimmed by 2 bases and J by 6 bases, leaving 8 bases between them. The CDR3 totals 13 residues. CDR3 residues: CASSYGGIQPQHF. CDR3 sequence (DNA): TGTGCCAGCAGTTACGGGGGAATTCAGCCCCAGCATTTT.

This clonotype appeared a single time. The junction differs from germline at one of its ends, possibly a read error. The V and J genes are TRBV3-1 and TRBJ2-3; the D gene is possibly TRBD1 (5 bases). CDR3 length: 14 amino acids. Germline V lookup: CDR1 LGHDT, CDR2 YNNKEL (reference sequence). The CDR3 reads CANSQGEVTDTQYF. The CDR3 DNA reads TGTGCCAACAGCCAAGGGGAAGTCACAGATACGCAGTATTTT.

This chain connects TRBV19 to TRBJ2-2; perhaps TRBD2 as D (6 bases). The CDR3 consists of 16 residues. Looked up from germline, CDR1 is LNHDA and CDR2 is SQIVND (reference sequence). The germline V and J ends were trimmed by 1 base and 4 bases, with 13 bases remaining between them. The CDR3, as DNA: TGTGCCAGTAGTATAGGGTCTGCGGGGAGCACCGGGGAGCTGTTTTTT. Its translation is CASSIGSAGSTGELFF.

There are many counts of this clonotype. The chain links TRBV7-2 to TRBJ2-1, with 9 bases lining up with TRBD2. The junction had 4 bases not matched to a gene; V was cut back by 5 bases and J by 2 bases. Germline CDR1 and CDR2: SGHTA and FQGNSA. This CDR3 has 15 residues. The CDR3 sequence is CASSQTSGTYNEQFF. The CDR3 coding sequence is TGTGCCAGCAGCCAGACTAGCGGAACCTACAATGAGCAGTTCTTC.

V gene TRBV19 combines with J gene TRBJ2-3; D remains unclear. V gave up 6 bases and J gave up 0 bases, with 13 bases separating them. Germline V gene sequence: CDR1 LNHDA, CDR2 SQIVND (reference sequence). This CDR3 region has 15 residues. Here the CDR3 DNA reads TGTGCCAGTAGGTCGGCGGAGTATAGCACAGATACGCAGTATTTT. This encodes CASRSAEYSTDTQYF.

The chain carries TRBV20-1 and TRBJ1-3; D ambiguous. The CDR3 is 14 residues long. Germline V gives CDR1 DFQATT, CDR2 SNEGSKA (reference sequence). V was cut by 4 bases and J by 1 base, with 11 bases left in between. CDR3 loop: CSAIVPGSGNTIYF. For the CDR3, the DNA is TGCAGTGCTATTGTCCCGGGGTCTGGAAACACCATATATTTT.

This sequence joins TRBV6-1 and TRBJ2-5, with D perhaps TRBD2 (6 bases). V was shortened by 1 base and J by 7 bases, with 19 bases between the two germline ends. CDR3 length equals 16 residues. Germline V gene sequence: CDR1 MNHNS, CDR2 SASEGT. For the CDR3, the DNA is TGTGCCAGCAGTGAAGACGGTAGCGGCCCGCTGGGGACCCAGTACTTC. Translation gives CASSEDGSGPLGTQYF.

The J gene is TRBJ2-5, the V gene TRBV2; 8 positions match TRBD1. V dropped 7 bases and J dropped 5; count of bases not matched to a gene: 18. Per germline, CDR1 SNHLY and CDR2 FYNNEI. The CDR3 totals 17 residues. CDR3 DNA: TGTGCCAGCAATCAACCGAGCGCGACAGGGGAGTGGGAGACCCAGTACTTC. Its translation: CASNQPSATGEWETQYF.

This clonotype was seen a few times. The V and J genes are TRBV7-9 and TRBJ1-2; TRBD1 is a possible D gene (6 bases). The CDR3 runs 17 residues. Trimming left V 4 bases short and J 1 base short, with 19 bases between. Germline CDR1 SEHNR, CDR2 FQNEAQ (reference sequence). CDR3: CASSSYIDRSYNYGYTF. CDR3 nucleotide sequence: TGTGCCAGCAGCTCATACATCGACAGGAGCTATAACTATGGCTACACCTTC.